What follows are 26 T cell receptor beta chains derived from one specimen sequenced in a study of T cell changes during pregnancy in multiple sclerosis (dated by TCRdb to about 2019). The protocol used for the library was the immunoSEQ multiplex PCR assay. Held by TCRdb, this immuneACCESS table contains in-frame sequences only and omits some clones. Under half of the omission traces to an unresolved V gene where checked; the cause of the rest is unknown. The sample table lists under 100,000 clones, about 94% of them with a count of one. The ten largest clones take up about 2.3% of the sample. Specimen: peripheral blood, collected in the third trimester of pregnancy. The source of these receptors is a female donor with multiple sclerosis, enrolled in a pregnancy study.

This clone showed up just once. The chain couples TRBV9 to TRBJ1-1, with TRBD1 as a possible D gene (6 bases). The CDR3 runs to 15 residues. V lost 0 bases and J lost 1, with 10 bases in between. Germline values: CDR1 SGDLS, CDR2 YYNGEE. The chain's CDR3 is CASSVEGGSNTEAFF. The CDR3 DNA reads as TGTGCCAGCAGCGTAGAGGGGGGGTCGAACACTGAAGCTTTCTTT.

This clone is a singleton in its sample. The genes are TRBV30 and TRBJ1-2, with D perhaps TRBD1 (5 bases). Trimming took off 2 bases at V and 6 bases at J, with 10 bases between the two ends. This CDR3 has 12 residues. Germline V CDR1 and CDR2: GTSNPN, SVGIG (reference sequence). CDR3 loop: CAWSRGGDGYTF. The CDR3, as DNA: TGTGCCTGGAGTCGTGGGGGGGATGGCTACACCTTC. The complete variable domain, with remaining parts taken from reference TRBV30 and TRBJ1-2, reads SQTIHQWPATLVQPVGSPLSLECTVEGTSNPNLYWYRQAAGRGLQLLFYSVGIGQISSEVPQNLSASRPQDRQFILSSKKLLLSDSGFYLCAWSRGGDGYTFGSGTRLTVV.

V and J are TRBV21-1 and TRBJ1-6; the DNA was not used to check the table's D call, TRBD1. TRBV21-1 represents a pseudogene. The CDR3 has 21 residues. CDR3 DNA: TGTGCCAGCAGCAAAGACCGACCTCCCGGGACAGGGGTCTTTAGCAGTTCACCCCTCCACTTT. Its translation: CASSKDRPPGTGVFSSSPLHF.

CDR3 amino acids: CASSRDPAGQPQHF. The CDR3 coding sequence is TGTGCCAGCAGTAGGGACCCAGCGGGTCAGCCCCAGCATTTT. The V call is TRBV5-6, the J call TRBJ1-5, with a tentative D call TRBD1 (5 bases). Germline V lookup: CDR1 SGHDT, CDR2 YYEEEE. The CDR3 is 14 residues long. V was trimmed by 5 bases and J by 6 bases, leaving 15 bases between them.

The V and J genes are TRBV7-2 and TRBJ2-3; D possibly corresponds to TRBD2 (5 bases). CDR1 and CDR2 (germline): SGHTA, FQGNSA. The CDR3 sequence is 15 residues long. Trimming removed 4 bases at V and 1 base at J, with 12 bases between. The CDR3 coding sequence is TGTGCCAGCAGCTCACCGGGATTTCGCACAGATACGCAGTATTTT. This codes for CASSSPGFRTDTQYF. The full variable domain, with the rest looked up from reference TRBV7-2 and TRBJ2-3, is GAGVSQSPSNKVTEKGKDVELRCDPISGHTALYWYRQSLGQGLEFLIYFQGNSAPDKSGLPSDRFSAERTGGSVSTLTIQRTQQEDSAVYLCASSSPGFRTDTQYFGPGTRLTVL.

This clone was observed once. The rearrangement links TRBV2 to TRBJ2-5; D is ambiguous. The CDR3 contains 11 residues. The V gene lost 6 bases and the J gene lost 5 bases, with 7 bases spanning the gap. The germline gives CDR1 SNHLY, CDR2 FYNNEI. The CDR3 DNA reads as TGTGCCAGCAGCCCTAGGGAGACCCAGTACTTC. Protein sequence: CASSPRETQYF. The full variable domain, in which reference TRBV2 and TRBJ2-5 provide the parts outside the CDR3, is EPEVTQTPSHQVTQMGQEVILRCVPISNHLYFYWYRQILGQKVEFLVSFYNNEISEKSEIFDDQFSVERPDGSNFTLKIRSTKLEDSAMYFCASSPRETQYFGPGTRLLVL.

The chain joins TRBV7-2 to TRBJ1-5; 7 bases map to TRBD1. Germline CDR1 SGHTA, CDR2 FQGNSA. The CDR3 has 14 amino acids. J was trimmed by 6 bases and V by 5 bases; bases with no gene match: 7. CDR3 nucleotide sequence: TGTGCCAGCAGCCGCGACAGGGCAGGTCAGCCCCAGCATTTT. Translating it yields CASSRDRAGQPQHF.

The rearrangement links TRBV23-1 to TRBJ1-2; a possible D gene is TRBD1 (6 bases). TRBV23-1 is an ORF for which the function is uncertain. The germline V and J ends were trimmed by 4 bases and 4 bases, with 13 bases remaining between them. The CDR3 has 14 amino acids. This CDR3 is CASSRSPGAYGYTF. The DNA of the CDR3 is TGCGCCAGCAGTCGCTCTCCAGGGGCCTATGGCTACACCTTC.

The V gene is TRBV2, the J gene TRBJ2-1; 13 nucleotides align to TRBD2. The CDR3 extends over 16 amino acids. Trimming removed 5 bases from V and 7 bases from J; junction bases left unmatched: 8. Germline CDR1 and CDR2: SNHLY and FYNNEI. In nucleotides, the CDR3 is TGTGCCAGCAGTCTTGAGACTAGCGGGGGGAGGAATGAGCAGTTCTTC. Amino acid sequence: CASSLETSGGRNEQFF.

The chain couples TRBV5-1 to TRBJ2-1; 12 positions agree with TRBD2. V lost 3 bases to trimming and J lost 7 bases; unmatched junction nucleotides: 2. The CDR3 is made up of 14 amino acids. Germline CDR1 SGHRS, CDR2 YFSETQ. The CDR3 loop is CASSWTSGVNEQFF. In nucleotides, the CDR3 is TGCGCCAGCAGCTGGACTAGCGGGGTAAATGAGCAGTTCTTC. Complete variable domain (other parts from reference TRBV5-1 and TRBJ2-1): KAGVTQTPRYLIKTRGQQVTLSCSPISGHRSVSWYQQTPGQGLQFLFEYFSETQRNKGNFPGRFSGRQFSNSRSEMNVSTLELGDSALYLCASSWTSGVNEQFFGPGTRLTVL.

The gene calls are TRBV7-8 and TRBJ1-1; 8 nucleotides align to TRBD1. Trimming took 3 bases from V and 1 from J; bases not matched to a gene: 1. Germline assignment: CDR1 SGHVS and CDR2 FQNEAQ. This CDR3 has 14 residues. The CDR3 spells CASSLTGENTEAFF. The CDR3 bases are TGTGCCAGCAGCTTGACAGGGGAGAACACTGAAGCTTTCTTT.

The V gene is TRBV7-9, the J gene TRBJ2-7; 7 nucleotides match TRBD1. Germline values: CDR1 SEHNR, CDR2 FQNEAQ (reference sequence). This CDR3 has 16 amino acids. V lost 5 bases and J lost 2; bases outside the gene matches: 12. The CDR3 reads CASSSPQGVFTYEQYF. In DNA, the CDR3 is TGTGCCAGCAGCAGCCCCCAGGGGGTTTTTACCTACGAGCAGTACTTC.

The chain uses TRBV11-3 and TRBJ2-2; 9 positions match TRBD2. V dropped 2 bases and J dropped 0; count of bases not matched to a gene: 10. The V gene's germline CDR1 is SGHNT and CDR2 YENEEA. CDR3 length: 19 amino acids. CDR3 region: CASSLIPSGGFANTGELFF. The CDR3 nucleotides read TGTGCCAGCAGCTTAATCCCCAGCGGGGGGTTCGCGAACACCGGGGAGCTGTTTTTT.

The chain links TRBV7-6 to TRBJ2-7, with a weak D call TRBD1 (7 bases). Germline CDR1 SGHVS, CDR2 FNYEAQ. Between the trimmed V and J ends, which lost 5 bases and 3 bases, there was a span of 29 bases. This CDR3 spans 19 amino acids. The CDR3 reads CASSLGITFGGTEGYEQYF. In DNA form, the CDR3 reads TGTGCCAGCAGCCTTGGAATAACCTTTGGAGGGACAGAGGGCTACGAGCAGTACTTC.

The gene calls are TRBV6-6 and TRBJ2-2; a possible D gene is TRBD2 (5 bases). CDR3 length equals 14 residues. Trimming took off 5 bases at V and 5 bases at J, with 12 bases between the two ends. Germline CDR1 is MNHNY and CDR2 is SVGAGI (reference sequence). CDR3 bases: TGTGCCAGCAGTCAGCCAACGGGGACCGGGGAGCTGTTTTTT. The encoded protein is CASSQPTGTGELFF.

The chain is built from TRBV18 and TRBJ2-3, with 10 bases fitting TRBD2. The germline CDR1 and CDR2 sequences are KGHSH and LQKENI. This CDR3 region has 15 residues. Trimming cost V 6 bases and J 6 bases; bases outside gene matches: 9. CDR3 DNA sequence: TGTGCCAGCTCGCAAGGACTAGCGGTGGGGGATACGCAGTATTTT. Translating it yields CASSQGLAVGDTQYF.

V is TRBV7-2 and J is TRBJ2-3, with D tentatively TRBD1 (5 bases). CDR1 is SGHTA and CDR2 is FQGNSA in the germline V gene. This CDR3 has 14 amino acids. Trimming shortened V by 5 bases and J by 4 bases, and 13 bases separated the two germline ends. CDR3 sequence reads: CASSAEDSPDTQYF. The CDR3 DNA reads TGTGCCAGCAGCGCAGAAGACAGCCCAGATACGCAGTATTTT.

CDR3 sequence reads: CASSFRTGISGNTIYF. The DNA of the CDR3 is TGTGCCAGCAGCTTCAGAACAGGTATCTCTGGAAACACCATATATTTT. This sequence joins TRBV5-6 and TRBJ1-3; tentative D call: TRBD1 (5 bases). The germline V gene encodes CDR1 SGHDT and CDR2 YYEEEE. V was shortened by 2 bases and J by 0 bases, with 12 bases between the two germline ends. The CDR3 extends over 16 amino acids.

V and J are TRBV18 and TRBJ2-1; TRBD1 might be the D (6 bases). Germline V CDR1 and CDR2: KGHSH, LQKENI. Between the trimmed V and J ends, which lost 6 bases and 6 bases, there was a span of 15 bases. This CDR3 comprises 14 residues. In DNA form, the CDR3 reads TGTGCCAGCTCCCCGGACAGTTCTTTCAATGAGCAGTTCTTC. Residues: CASSPDSSFNEQFF. Variable domain in full (rest from reference TRBV18 and TRBJ2-1): NAGVMQNPRHLVRRRGQEARLRCSPMKGHSHVYWYRQLPEEGLKFMVYLQKENIIDESGMPKERFSAEFPKEGPSILRIQQVVRGDSAAYFCASSPDSSFNEQFFGPGTRLTVL.

The V and J genes are TRBV6-5 and TRBJ2-1; 7 bases are a match to TRBD1. CDR1 and CDR2 (germline): MNHEY, SVGAGI. V trimming: 6 bases; J trimming: 6 bases; junction bases outside the gene matches: 5. CDR3 size: 13 residues. The CDR3 is CASSQGESNEQFF. In DNA form, the CDR3 reads TGTGCCAGCAGCCAGGGGGAGAGCAATGAGCAGTTCTTC.

This chain's CDR3 is CAWSEGSGGLGYTF. The DNA for the CDR3 is TGTGCCTGGAGTGAGGGTTCTGGAGGCCTCGGCTACACCTTC. This chain uses TRBV30 with TRBJ1-2, with D uncertain. The CDR3 length is 14 residues. Trimming left V 1 base short and J 8 bases short, with 17 bases between. CDR1 and CDR2 from the germline V gene are GTSNPN and SVGIG (reference sequence).

V usage is TRBV18 and J usage is TRBJ1-1; D may be TRBD1 (6 bases). The CDR3 sequence is 16 residues long. Trimming stripped 6 bases from V and 0 bases from J, with 17 bases between. The germline CDR1 and CDR2 sequences are KGHSH and LQKENI. The CDR3 DNA reads TGTGCCAGCTCCACTTCTGTCAGGGGAATGAACACTGAAGCTTTCTTT. It specifies CASSTSVRGMNTEAFF.

The genes are TRBV2 and TRBJ1-4; 7 nucleotides line up with TRBD1. The CDR3 extends over 16 amino acids. CDR1 is SNHLY, CDR2 FYNNEI, per germline. Trimming took 6 bases from V and 3 from J; bases not matched to a gene: 10. This chain's CDR3 is CASSSGTVESNEKLFF. The DNA of the CDR3 is TGTGCCAGCAGCTCCGGGACAGTGGAGTCTAATGAAAAACTGTTTTTT. The complete variable domain, with remaining parts taken from reference TRBV2 and TRBJ1-4, reads EPEVTQTPSHQVTQMGQEVILRCVPISNHLYFYWYRQILGQKVEFLVSFYNNEISEKSEIFDDQFSVERPDGSNFTLKIRSTKLEDSAMYFCASSSGTVESNEKLFFGSGTQLSVL.

The rearrangement uses TRBV2 and TRBJ1-4; 12 positions agree with TRBD1. The CDR3 is made up of 16 amino acids. Germline V gene data show CDR1 as SNHLY and CDR2 as FYNNEI. With V trimmed by 10 bases and J by 3 bases, 9 bases remained unmatched. CDR3 bases: TGTGCCACCGCTCCGGGACAGGGGGCCTCTAATGAAAAACTGTTTTTT. Translated, it gives CATAPGQGASNEKLFF.

V is TRBV9 and J is TRBJ1-1, with D perhaps TRBD1 (6 bases). V was trimmed by 2 bases and J by 4 bases, leaving 24 bases between them. CDR1 is SGDLS and CDR2 is YYNGEE in the germline V gene. The CDR3 is 18 amino acids. The CDR3 nucleotides read TGTGCCAGCAGCGTCGATACAGGGTCTTCGCCCAAGAGCACTGAAGCTTTCTTT. Translation: CASSVDTGSSPKSTEAFF.

The gene calls are TRBV6-6 and TRBJ2-2, with 7 bases matching TRBD1. CDR1 MNHNY and CDR2 SVGAGI come from the germline V gene (reference sequence). Germline trimming cut 11 bases from V and 0 bases from J; bases unmatched to any gene: 6. The CDR3 length is 14 residues. CDR3 region: CAGRTGANTGELFF. The CDR3 region has the DNA TGTGCCGGAAGGACAGGAGCGAACACCGGGGAGCTGTTTTTT.